This T cell receptor (beta chain) came from a study of cytomegalovirus exposure and HLA in healthy donors. The study, taken as a whole, reports: The study dropped some indistinguishable V segments, TRBV6-2 and TRBV6-3 among them.

CDR3 length equals 13 residues. Germline CDR1 reads MNHEY; CDR2 reads SVGAGI. V gave up 4 bases and J gave up 4 bases, with 10 bases separating them. Turning to this clone: The antigen is undetermined.

With 60 Vbeta and 13 Jbeta primers, the PCR was carried out. This table comes from immunoSEQ multiplex PCR, and its TCRdb copy is limited to in-frame clones, with some not included. The data show roughly 200,000 clones, 77% seen once. The sequence was collected from an older woman in good health and CMV-seropositive. J is TRBJ1-1 and V is TRBV6-5; D is ambiguous. The sequenced sample consisted of PBMCs. In DNA, the CDR3 is TGTGCCAGCAGTTTCAAAGGAGGCACTGAAGCTTTCTTT. This encodes CASSFKGGTEAFF.